Here is one TCR beta chain with its context. This entry comes from a study of T cells after yellow fever vaccination. TCRdb ran MiXCR on the 5' RACE reads and lists one entry per CDR3 protein. The table lists around 320,000 distinct CDR3 sequences, around 10% of them singletons. The germline V gene has CDR1 MDHEN and CDR2 SYDVKM. V lost 6 bases and J 0 bases, leaving 6 bases between the germline ends. The CDR3 is 13 residues long. Here the sequenced sample was CD4+ T cells sorted from PBMCs, taken 45 days after the yellow fever booster vaccination. The gene calls are TRBV28 and TRBJ1-5; D is unclear. This sequence was found in a man younger than 35 who received the YFV17D yellow fever vaccine. The CDR3 DNA sequence: TGTGCCAGCAGGGCACCTAGCAATCAGCCCCAGCATTTT. It specifies CASRAPSNQPQHF. The full variable domain, with the rest looked up from reference TRBV28 and TRBJ1-5, is DVKVTQSSRYLVKRTGEKVFLECVQDMDHENMFWYRQDPGLGLRLIYFSYDVKMKEKGDIPEGYSVSREKKERFSLILESASTNQTSMYLCASRAPSNQPQHFGDGTRLSIL.